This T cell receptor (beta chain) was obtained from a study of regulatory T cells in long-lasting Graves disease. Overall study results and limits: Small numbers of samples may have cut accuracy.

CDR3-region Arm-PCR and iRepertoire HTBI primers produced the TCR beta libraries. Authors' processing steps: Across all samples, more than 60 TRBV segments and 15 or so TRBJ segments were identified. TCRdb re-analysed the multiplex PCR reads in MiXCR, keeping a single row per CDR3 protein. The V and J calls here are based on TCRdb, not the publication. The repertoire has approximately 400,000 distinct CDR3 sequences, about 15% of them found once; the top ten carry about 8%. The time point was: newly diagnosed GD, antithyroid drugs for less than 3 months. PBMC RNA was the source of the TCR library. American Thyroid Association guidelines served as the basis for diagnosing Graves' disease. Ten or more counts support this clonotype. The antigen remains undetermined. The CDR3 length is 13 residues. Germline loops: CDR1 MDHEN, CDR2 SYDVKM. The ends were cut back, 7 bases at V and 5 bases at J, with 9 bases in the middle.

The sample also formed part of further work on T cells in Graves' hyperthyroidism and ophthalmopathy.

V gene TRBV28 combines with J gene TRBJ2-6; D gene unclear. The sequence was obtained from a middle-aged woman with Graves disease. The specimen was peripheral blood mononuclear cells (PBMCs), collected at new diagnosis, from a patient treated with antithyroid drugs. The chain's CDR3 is CASTPPRANVLTF. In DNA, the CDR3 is TGTGCCAGCACCCCCCCAAGGGCCAACGTCCTGACTTTC.